One sample yielded the 13 T cell receptor beta chains listed below, sequenced in a study of resident and recirculating memory T cells in vitiligo. Libraries were prepared by immunoSEQ multiplex PCR; TCRdb keeps only in-frame clonotypes and omits some of them. Of roughly 80,000 clones listed, about 91% are singletons. Sequencing input: blood. Receptors originate from a male donor with vitiligo.

The V and J genes are TRBV19 and TRBJ2-7; weak D call: TRBD2 (5 bases). This CDR3 has 16 residues. From germline, CDR1 is LNHDA and CDR2 SQIVND (reference sequence). Trimming pared 9 bases from V and 3 bases from J, leaving 24 bases between. For the CDR3, the DNA is TGTGCCAGCCGAGCGGTTCCTGCAGACACTGGCTACGAGCAGTACTTC. This codes for CASRAVPADTGYEQYF.

This chain uses TRBV30 with TRBJ2-1; TRBD2 agrees at 9 bases. Germline assignment: CDR1 GTSNPN and CDR2 SVGIG (reference sequence). The CDR3 runs to 15 residues. With 4 bases clipped from V and 6 bases from J, the junction kept 10 bases outside the gene matches. The CDR3 spells CAWNLIAGEGNEQFF. CDR3 DNA sequence: TGTGCCTGGAACCTTATAGCGGGAGAGGGCAATGAGCAGTTCTTC.

The chain recombines TRBV7-6 with TRBJ2-7, with TRBD1 matching 7 bases. The V and J ends lost 4 bases and 2 bases, in that order; junction bases with no gene match: 11. This CDR3 is built from 16 residues. From germline, CDR1 is SGHVS and CDR2 FNYEAQ. For the CDR3, the DNA is TGTGCCAGCAGCTCCTTGACAGGGTTTCGGGCCTACGAGCAGTACTTC. This sequence encodes CASSSLTGFRAYEQYF. The whole variable domain, filled in from reference TRBV7-6 and TRBJ2-7, reads GAGVSQSPRYKVTKRGQDVALRCDPISGHVSLYWYRQALGQGPEFLTYFNYEAQQDKSGLPNDRFSAERPEGSISTLTIQRTEQRDSAMYRCASSSLTGFRAYEQYFGPGTRLTVT.

This sequence joins TRBV11-2 and TRBJ1-1; D is perhaps TRBD1 (5 bases). The CDR3 length is 14 residues. Germline V CDR1 and CDR2: SGHAT, FQNNGV. Trimming took off 1 base at V and 4 bases at J, with 10 bases between the two ends. CDR3 protein: CASSLASRGTEAFF. CDR3 coding DNA: TGTGCCAGCAGCTTAGCCAGTAGGGGCACTGAAGCTTTCTTT.

The genes are TRBV27 and TRBJ2-7, with 7 bases fitting TRBD2. The CDR3 has 13 amino acids. The V gene end was trimmed by 6 bases and the J gene end by 7 bases; junction bases not matched to a gene: 9. Per the germline V gene, CDR1 is MNHEY and CDR2 is SMNVEV (reference sequence). The DNA for the CDR3 is TGTGCCAGCAGCTGGGGGGGATTGGGAGAGCAGTACTTC. Protein: CASSWGGLGEQYF.

The chain links TRBV28 to TRBJ2-6; the match to TRBD1 covers 9 bases. From germline, CDR1 is MDHEN and CDR2 SYDVKM. V was clipped by 5 bases and J by 1 base; unmatched bases: 9. This CDR3 has 18 amino acids. CDR3 coding DNA: TGTGCCAGCAGTCCCCGGGACAGGGAAGGATCTGGGGCCAACGTCCTGACTTTC. It is translated as CASSPRDREGSGANVLTF.

The table lists this clone with a count of one. This chain uses TRBV7-3 with TRBJ2-1, with D maybe TRBD2 (6 bases). The germline CDR1 and CDR2 sequences are SGHTA and FQGTGA. The ends were cut back, 2 bases at V and 10 bases at J, with 6 bases in the middle. The CDR3 has 11 amino acids. CDR3 coding DNA: TGTGCCAGCAGCTTAGGGAGGGAGCAGTTCTTC. As protein: CASSLGREQFF.

The chain couples TRBV6-1 to TRBJ2-7; no clear D. Germline loops: CDR1 MNHNS, CDR2 SASEGT. Trimming cost V 4 bases and J 2 bases, with 6 bases left between them. The CDR3 covers 12 residues. The CDR3 loop is CASSGSTYEQYF. In DNA form, the CDR3 reads TGTGCCAGCAGTGGGAGCACCTACGAGCAGTACTTC.

This chain joins TRBV7-3 and TRBJ2-1; D gene ambiguous. Trimming took 2 bases from V and 9 from J, leaving 5 bases between them. The CDR3 contains 11 residues. The germline V gene encodes CDR1 SGHTA and CDR2 FQGTGA. This chain's CDR3 is CASSLFGEQFF. The CDR3 DNA reads as TGTGCCAGCAGCTTATTCGGTGAGCAGTTCTTC.

This clone was detected only once. The gene calls are TRBV7-9 and TRBJ1-2; unclear D gene. CDR3 size: 16 residues. CDR1 and CDR2 from the germline V gene are SEHNR and FQNEAQ (reference sequence). Deletions cut 1 base from V and 0 bases from J, with 12 bases between. The CDR3: CASSLVGGTANYGYTF. CDR3 sequence (DNA): TGTGCCAGCAGCTTAGTCGGCGGCACTGCTAACTATGGCTACACCTTC.

The chain recombines TRBV7-2 with TRBJ1-5; 8 bases map to TRBD1. CDR3 size: 14 residues. With 4 bases clipped from V and 6 bases from J, the junction kept 5 bases outside the gene matches. CDR1 and CDR2 (germline): SGHTA, FQGNSA. The CDR3, as DNA: TGTGCCAGCAGCTCCCCCGACAGGGGTCAGCCCCAGCATTTT. Protein sequence: CASSSPDRGQPQHF.

V is TRBV10-1 and J is TRBJ2-1, with D perhaps TRBD1 (6 bases). The germline gives CDR1 WNHNN, CDR2 SYGVQD (reference sequence). Trimming shortened V by 3 bases and J by 4 bases, and 10 bases separated the two germline ends. The CDR3 extends over 14 amino acids. The CDR3 sequence is CASSDPQGYNEQFF. The CDR3 DNA is TGCGCCAGCAGTGACCCACAGGGATACAATGAGCAGTTCTTC.

The rearrangement links TRBV5-4 to TRBJ1-1; 8 positions match TRBD1. In germline, CDR1 is SGHNT, CDR2 YYREEE (reference sequence). The CDR3 runs 14 residues. The ends lost 2 bases at V and 11 bases at J; junction bases unmatched: 11. The CDR3 DNA reads as TGTGCCAGCAGCTTTGACAGGGGACCACTTAGTGCTTTCTTT. It encodes CASSFDRGPLSAFF.